The present TCR beta chain was sequenced within a study of shared clonotypes between healthy human individuals (dated by TCRdb to 2019 to 2021). Notes on the research overall: The cohort included three men and two women between 18 and 49 years of age. Different laboratories and diverse techniques were used to prepare libraries and sequence TCR repertoires, to increase sequencing depth and limit assay-specific biases. To estimate repertoire size and how much clonotypes are shared between individuals, the study performed deep sequencing of blood TCR repertoires from a few healthy adults. Per donor, leukapheresis produced somewhere between about 0.9 and 9.5 billion PBMCs.

Donors were healthy HIV-negative adults with no recently reported acute infections or vaccinations. All donors were Caucasian adults living in Nashville, Tennessee, USA. For unsorted samples, approximately 81 million PBMCs were counted, and genomic DNA was extracted using the QIAamp DNA Blood Mini kit. Blood was obtained by leukapheresis, after which PBMCs were separated by Ficoll-Histopaque density gradient centrifugation and cryopreserved in liquid nitrogen vapor phase. With regard to this clone: Which antigen it targets is not known. Within one base of it there is no much larger clone, and no base qualities were kept.

TCR CDR3 regions were amplified from genomic DNA by multiplex PCR using the deep immunoSEQ assay. Extracted genomic DNA from each cell subset was spread evenly across all wells of several immunoSEQ 96-well plates, with each plate serving as a replicate. For unsorted PBMC, approximately 0.3 ug of genomic DNA, equivalent to around 30,000 T cell genomes, went into each replicate PCR. Ten immunoSEQ deep assay plates were used to sequence unsorted PBMC genomic DNA. Purified libraries were measured with a Qubit 3.0 fluorometer, size-checked on a Bioanalyzer 2100, and measured again with the KAPA Library Quantification kit. Each immunoSEQ 96-well plate was sequenced on its own single-read 150-cycle Illumina NextSeq 550 flow cell. In the paper's pipeline: The immunoSEQ output contained only junctional sequences without quality scores, so filtering could not match that applied to full-length reads. Sequences were annotated with PyIR, a Python wrapper for IgBLAST v1.9, using IMGT germline references to assign V/J genes and CDR3. Any read was removed if the V/J assignment was weak (E-value above 1e-6), the CDR3 was missing, or the read contained stop codons, out-of-frame junctions, or ambiguous translated residues. A V3J clonotype was defined by an identical inferred V gene, J gene, and CDR3 amino acid sequence. The percentage overlap between two repertoires was calculated by dividing the number of shared unique clonotypes by the size of the smaller repertoire. Repertoire richness was assessed with RTK rarefaction, the Chao1 estimator, and Recon v2.1 estimates of unobserved clonotypes. Sourced from immuneACCESS, this table was stored by TCRdb with only in-frame sequences that have V and J called. A share of the clones is absent; for the studies checked, an unresolved V gene accounts for under half, and the remainder has no known explanation. V, J and clone size are taken as reported in that table, and D and trimming were inferred from the DNA itself. This sample holds roughly 490,000 clones; 65% to 80% were observed only once. Together, the top ten hold around 12% of the sample.

Results the study describes overall, beyond this receptor: Sampling was restricted to blood, and TCR repertoires in tissue are likely to differ from TCR repertoires in blood. The small number of donors limited the genetic and exposure-history diversity represented. Based on pairwise subsampling, the degree of clonotype sharing among donors was expected to be affected by sequencing depth.

Source material: PBMCs. The origin of this receptor is a middle-aged woman in good health. Some clones in this sample may be carry-over from other donors' samples.

The CDR3 protein sequence reads: CASSQGDRLYTEAFF. The sequenced DNA: TGCGCCAGCAGCCAAGGGGACAGGCTTTACACTGAAGCTTTCTTT. The V and J segments used are TRBV4-3 and TRBJ1-1, and 8 junctional nucleotides match TRBD1. Reading from cysteine to phenylalanine, the CDR3 counts 15 amino acids. Of all the DNA, just the CDR3 is kept, 45 bases in frame from base 1. Trimming removed 1 base from V and 3 bases from J; the gene matches leave 4 bases unexplained. Based on the germline V gene, the CDR1 and CDR2 sequences are LGHNA and YSLEER.